The 14 T cell receptor beta chains listed next were all sequenced from one sample in a study of OX40 agonist ivuxolimab in advanced cancers. Libraries were prepared by immunoSEQ multiplex PCR; TCRdb keeps only in-frame clonotypes and omits some of them. This table has around 11,000 clones, just under 75% appearing once. The material was CD4+ or CD8+ T cells sorted from blood, obtained in a trial of the OX40 agonist ivuxolimab. The receptors originated from an adult with an advanced solid tumor such as melanoma, head and neck, liver or kidney cancer.

The rearrangement uses TRBV27 and TRBJ2-7, with 7 bases lining up with TRBD1. The junction had 12 bases not matched to a gene; V was cut back by 5 bases and J by 2 bases. This CDR3 comprises 16 residues. Germline assignment: CDR1 MNHEY and CDR2 SMNVEV (reference sequence). CDR3 sequence reads: CASSRSPGTATYEQYF. Here the CDR3 DNA reads TGTGCCAGCAGTAGAAGCCCCGGGACAGCCACCTACGAGCAGTACTTC.

The V and J genes are TRBV7-9 and TRBJ2-2, with 7 nucleotides matching TRBD1. The CDR3 spans 13 residues. Unmatched junction bases numbered 4, after V lost 6 bases and J lost 6 bases. Germline V gene data show CDR1 as SEHNR and CDR2 as FQNEAQ (reference sequence). Here the CDR3 reads CASSPQGSGELFF. In DNA form, the CDR3 reads TGTGCCAGCAGTCCACAGGGGTCCGGGGAGCTGTTTTTT.

This chain links TRBV5-6 with TRBJ2-5; D is perhaps TRBD2 (6 bases). From germline, CDR1 is SGHDT and CDR2 YYEEEE. This CDR3 has 11 amino acids. Between the trimmed V and J ends, which lost 4 bases and 11 bases, there was a span of 12 bases. DNA of the CDR3: TGTGCCAGCAGCGCGGGGTTAGAGCAGTACTTC. Protein: CASSAGLEQYF.

The sample holds a few counts of this clone. The chain uses TRBV28 and TRBJ2-2; no reliable D call. The CDR3 is 12 amino acids. Trimming shortened V by 3 bases and J by 4 bases, and 3 bases separated the two germline ends. Germline loops: CDR1 MDHEN, CDR2 SYDVKM. Written as DNA, the CDR3 is TGTGCCAGCAGTTTGCTCACCGGGGAGCTGTTTTTT. Its protein is CASSLLTGELFF.

This chain connects TRBV7-9 to TRBJ2-5, with no clear D. The CDR3 contains 14 residues. The V end was cut by 1 base, the J end by 5 bases, with 11 bases between. Per germline, CDR1 SEHNR and CDR2 FQNEAQ (reference sequence). The CDR3 is CASSLVTVGETQYF. Written as DNA, the CDR3 is TGTGCCAGCAGCTTAGTGACGGTCGGGGAGACCCAGTACTTC.

The J gene is TRBJ2-5, the V gene TRBV7-9, with D uncertain. The J call may be wrong; the DNA end is better matched by TRBJ2-7. Germline V gene sequence: CDR1 SEHNR, CDR2 FQNEAQ (reference sequence). CDR3 length: 16 residues. The CDR3 nucleotides are TGTGCCAGCAGCTTAGTTTTGAGCCAGCAGACCTACGAGCAGTACTTC. This sequence encodes CASSLVLSQQTYEQYF.

This chain joins TRBV4-1 and TRBJ2-7, with D maybe TRBD2 (6 bases). Trimming took 0 bases from V and 2 from J, leaving 11 bases between them. CDR1 MGHRA and CDR2 YSYEKL come from the germline V gene. The CDR3 consists of 15 residues. As DNA, the CDR3 is TGCGCCAGCAGCCAAGATAAGGAGGGGCCCTACGAGCAGTACTTC. Translation gives CASSQDKEGPYEQYF.

This clone was recorded a few times. This chain joins TRBV6-4 and TRBJ2-2; 9 bases are shared with TRBD2. CDR1 and CDR2 (germline): MRHNA, SNTAGT. Trimming took 5 bases from V and 6 from J; bases not matched to a gene: 1. The CDR3 runs to 13 residues. Here the CDR3 reads CASSSGRPGELFF. CDR3 sequence (DNA): TGTGCCAGCAGTAGCGGGAGGCCCGGGGAGCTGTTTTTT.

This clone has a handful of counts. The CDR3 region is CASRQGFPGNIQYF. The CDR3 DNA follows: TGTGCCAGCCGACAGGGGTTCCCAGGGAACATTCAGTACTTC. This rearrangement joins TRBV27 to TRBJ2-4; TRBD1 matches 8 bases. The trim removed 8 bases at V and 7 bases at J, leaving 10 bases unmatched. The V gene's germline CDR1 is MNHEY and CDR2 SMNVEV (reference sequence). The CDR3 loop spans 14 amino acids.

J is TRBJ2-1 and V is TRBV19; the D is unclear. The CDR3 has 16 residues. Germline values: CDR1 LNHDA, CDR2 SQIVND (reference sequence). V dropped 3 bases and J dropped 0 bases, with 12 bases sitting between them. The CDR3 is CASSMDGVSSYNEQFF. The CDR3 DNA sequence: TGTGCCAGTAGTATGGATGGGGTTAGCTCCTACAATGAGCAGTTCTTC.

The genes are TRBV10-2 and TRBJ2-1, with TRBD1 matching 7 bases. The CDR3 extends over 15 amino acids. The ends lost 6 bases at V and 8 bases at J; junction bases unmatched: 13. The germline gives CDR1 WSHSY, CDR2 SAAADI. The CDR3 region has the DNA TGCGCCAGCAGAGAGACAGGGCGCGTACGGGATGAGCAGTTCTTC. Translating it yields CASRETGRVRDEQFF.

The chain recombines TRBV2 with TRBJ1-4; D might be TRBD1 (6 bases). The CDR3 length is 13 residues. Germline loops: CDR1 SNHLY, CDR2 FYNNEI. V lost 10 bases to trimming and J lost 7 bases, with 16 bases between them. The CDR3 loop is CATTRGGGEKLFF. In nucleotides, the CDR3 is TGTGCCACCACCAGGGGTGGTGGTGAAAAACTGTTTTTT.

The chain recombines TRBV28 with TRBJ2-7, with 7 positions matching TRBD1. The J segment lost 4 bases and the V segment lost 6 bases, leaving 15 bases of the junction unmatched. The CDR3 spans 16 residues. Germline CDR1 is MDHEN and CDR2 is SYDVKM. CDR3 amino acids: CASRTILQGDVYEQYF. The DNA for the CDR3 is TGTGCCAGCAGGACTATCCTCCAGGGGGACGTGTACGAGCAGTACTTC.

In DNA, the CDR3 is TGTGCCAGCAGCTTGGTCGGACGCCTCTCTGGAAACACCATATATTTT. This sequence encodes CASSLVGRLSGNTIYF. The chain recombines TRBV5-6 with TRBJ1-3; D remains unclear. CDR3 length equals 16 residues. Germline CDR1 is SGHDT and CDR2 is YYEEEE. Trimming took 0 bases from V and 0 from J, leaving 10 bases between them.